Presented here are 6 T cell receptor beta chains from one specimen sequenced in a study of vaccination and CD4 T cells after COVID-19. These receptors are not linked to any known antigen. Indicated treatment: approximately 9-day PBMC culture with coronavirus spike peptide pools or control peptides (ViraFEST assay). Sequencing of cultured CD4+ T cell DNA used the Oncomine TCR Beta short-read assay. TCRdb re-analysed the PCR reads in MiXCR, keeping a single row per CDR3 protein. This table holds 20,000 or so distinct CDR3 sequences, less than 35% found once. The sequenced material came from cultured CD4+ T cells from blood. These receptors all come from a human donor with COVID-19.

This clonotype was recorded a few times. The CDR3 nucleotides are TGTGCCAGCAAGTGGGGGACTAGCACAGATACGCAGTATTTT. Translated: CASKWGTSTDTQYF. The gene calls are TRBV25-1 and TRBJ2-3, with a possible D match to TRBD2 (6 bases). The V and J ends lost 7 bases and 0 bases respectively, with 11 bases between them. CDR3 length: 14 residues. The germline gives CDR1 MGHDK, CDR2 SYGVNS.

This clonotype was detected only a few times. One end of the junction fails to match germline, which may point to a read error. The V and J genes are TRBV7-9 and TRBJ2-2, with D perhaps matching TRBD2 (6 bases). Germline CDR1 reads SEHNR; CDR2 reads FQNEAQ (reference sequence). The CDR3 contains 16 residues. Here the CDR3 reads CASSVGLPANTGELFF. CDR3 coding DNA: TGTGCCAGCAGCGTCGGACTACCTGCGAATACCGGGGAGCTGTTTTTT.

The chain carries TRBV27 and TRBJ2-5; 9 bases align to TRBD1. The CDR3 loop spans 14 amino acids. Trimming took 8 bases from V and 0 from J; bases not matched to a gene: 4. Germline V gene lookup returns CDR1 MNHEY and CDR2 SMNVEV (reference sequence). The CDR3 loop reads CASRRDRDQETQYF. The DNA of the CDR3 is TGTGCCAGCCGGCGGGACAGGGACCAAGAGACCCAGTACTTC.

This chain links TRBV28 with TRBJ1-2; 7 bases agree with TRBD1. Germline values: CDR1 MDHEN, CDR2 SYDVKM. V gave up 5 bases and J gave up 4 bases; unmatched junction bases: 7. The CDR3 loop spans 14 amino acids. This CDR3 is CASSTGTAFYGYTF. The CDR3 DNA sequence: TGTGCCAGCAGTACCGGGACAGCTTTCTATGGCTACACCTTC.

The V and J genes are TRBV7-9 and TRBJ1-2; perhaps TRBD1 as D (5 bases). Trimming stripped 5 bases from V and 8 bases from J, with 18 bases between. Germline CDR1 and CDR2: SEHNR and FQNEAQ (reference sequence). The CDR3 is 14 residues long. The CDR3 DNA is TGTGCCAGCAGCACCCCCGGGGGGTTTTGGGGCTACACCTTC. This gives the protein CASSTPGGFWGYTF.

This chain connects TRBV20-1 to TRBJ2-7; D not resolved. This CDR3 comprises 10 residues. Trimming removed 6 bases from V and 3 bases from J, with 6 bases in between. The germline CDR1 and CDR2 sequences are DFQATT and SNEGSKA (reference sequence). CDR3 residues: CSALRYEQYF. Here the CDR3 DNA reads TGCAGTGCGCTCCGCTACGAGCAGTACTTC.